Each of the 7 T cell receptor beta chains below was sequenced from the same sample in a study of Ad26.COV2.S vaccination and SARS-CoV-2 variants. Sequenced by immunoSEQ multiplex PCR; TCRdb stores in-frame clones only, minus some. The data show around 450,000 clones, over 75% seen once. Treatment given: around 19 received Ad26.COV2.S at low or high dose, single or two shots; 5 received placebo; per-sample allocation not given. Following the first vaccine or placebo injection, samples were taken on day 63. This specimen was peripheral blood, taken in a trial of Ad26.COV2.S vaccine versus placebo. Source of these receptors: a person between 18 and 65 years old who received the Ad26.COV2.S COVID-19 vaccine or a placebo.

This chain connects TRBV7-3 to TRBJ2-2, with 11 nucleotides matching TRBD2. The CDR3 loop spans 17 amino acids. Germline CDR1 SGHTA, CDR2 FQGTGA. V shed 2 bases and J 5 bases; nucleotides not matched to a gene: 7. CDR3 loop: CASSLGPSGRYTGELFF. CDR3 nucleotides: TGTGCCAGCAGCTTAGGCCCTAGCGGGAGGTATACCGGGGAGCTGTTTTTT.

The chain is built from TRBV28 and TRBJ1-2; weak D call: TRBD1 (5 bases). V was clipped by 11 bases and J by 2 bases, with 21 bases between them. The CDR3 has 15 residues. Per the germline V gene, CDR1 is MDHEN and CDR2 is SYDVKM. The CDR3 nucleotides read TGTGCCGTGCTCAGGGTGGAGGTGGGGAACTATGGCTACACCTTC. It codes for CAVLRVEVGNYGYTF.

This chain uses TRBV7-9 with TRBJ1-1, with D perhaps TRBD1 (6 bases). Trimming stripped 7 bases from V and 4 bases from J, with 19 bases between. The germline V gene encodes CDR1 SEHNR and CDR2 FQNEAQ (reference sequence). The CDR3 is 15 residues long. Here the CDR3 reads CASTYGGAGGTEAFF. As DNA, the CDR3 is TGTGCCAGCACCTATGGGGGGGCTGGGGGCACTGAAGCTTTCTTT. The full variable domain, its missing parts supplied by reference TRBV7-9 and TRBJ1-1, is DTGVSQNPRHKITKRGQNVTFRCDPISEHNRLYWYRQTLGQGPEFLTYFQNEAQLEKSRLLSDRFSAERPKGSFSTLEIQRTEQGDSAMYLCASTYGGAGGTEAFFGQGTRLTVV.

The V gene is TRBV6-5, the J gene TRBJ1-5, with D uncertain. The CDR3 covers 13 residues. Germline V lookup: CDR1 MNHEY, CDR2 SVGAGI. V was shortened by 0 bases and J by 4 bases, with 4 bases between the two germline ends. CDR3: CASSYSHNQPQHF. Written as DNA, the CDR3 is TGTGCCAGCAGTTACTCGCATAATCAGCCCCAGCATTTT.

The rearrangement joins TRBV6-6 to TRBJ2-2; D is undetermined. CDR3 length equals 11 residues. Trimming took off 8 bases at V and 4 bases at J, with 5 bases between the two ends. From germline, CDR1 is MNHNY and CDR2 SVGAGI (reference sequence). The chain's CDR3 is CASFVTGELFF. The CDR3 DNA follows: TGTGCCAGCTTCGTCACCGGGGAGCTGTTTTTT.

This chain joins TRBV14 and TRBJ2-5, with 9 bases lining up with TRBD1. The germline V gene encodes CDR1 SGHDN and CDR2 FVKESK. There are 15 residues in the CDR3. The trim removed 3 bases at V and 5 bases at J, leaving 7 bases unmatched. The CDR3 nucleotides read TGTGCCAGCAGCCAGTTACAGGGGGCCGGTGAGACCCAGTACTTC. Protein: CASSQLQGAGETQYF.

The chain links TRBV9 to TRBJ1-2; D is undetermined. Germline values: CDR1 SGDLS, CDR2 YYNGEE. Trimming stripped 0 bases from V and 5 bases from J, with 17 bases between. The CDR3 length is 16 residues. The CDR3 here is CASSVDLVPKNYGYTF. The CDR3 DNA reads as TGTGCCAGCAGCGTAGATTTGGTGCCGAAAAATTATGGCTACACCTTC.